The 25 T cell receptor beta chains listed next were all sequenced from one sample in a study of T cells in Graves' hyperthyroidism and ophthalmopathy. TCR beta CDR3 region amplification was performed from RNA transcripts. The primer set for the first-round RT-PCR of the TCR CDR3 was HTBI. Each CDR3 protein is one row after TCRdb ran MiXCR on the multiplex PCR reads. The sample comprises about 520,000 distinct CDR3 sequences, roughly a quarter of which are singletons, and 11% rests with the top ten. Sequences were obtained from blood. These receptors all stem from a woman under 40 with Graves' ophthalmopathy.

The chain is built from TRBV2 and TRBJ1-4; D perhaps matches TRBD1 (5 bases). Trimming pared 11 bases from V and 5 bases from J, leaving 15 bases between. The V gene's germline CDR1 is SNHLY and CDR2 FYNNEI. CDR3 length equals 13 residues. For the CDR3, the DNA is TGTGCCTGGACCGGGACCGCGAATGAAAAACTGTTTTTT. As protein: CAWTGTANEKLFF.

This clonotype was detected ten times or more. This rearrangement joins TRBV6-2 or TRBV6-3 to TRBJ2-7, with 7 positions matching TRBD1. Trimming at V came to 2 bases and at J to 0 bases, leaving 4 bases not matched to a gene. The CDR3 is 15 residues long. Germline V gene lookup returns CDR1 MNHEY and CDR2 SVGEGT. CDR3 DNA sequence: TGTGCCAGCAGTTACACGACAGGGAACTCCTACGAGCAGTACTTC. Its translation: CASSYTTGNSYEQYF.

This clonotype occurred many times. This chain links TRBV19 with TRBJ2-7; D tentatively fits TRBD1 or TRBD2 (6 bases each). This CDR3 comprises 16 residues. V lost 4 bases, J lost 4 bases, and 20 bases lay in between. Germline CDR1 and CDR2: LNHDA and SQIVND (reference sequence). The CDR3 DNA follows: TGTGCCAGTAGTAGAGGGGGGACGGACACATATTACGAGCAGTACTTC. Protein sequence: CASSRGGTDTYYEQYF. The full variable domain, its missing parts supplied by reference TRBV19 and TRBJ2-7, is DGGITQSPKYLFRKEGQNVTLSCEQNLNHDAMYWYRQDPGQGLRLIYYSQIVNDFQKGDIAEGYSVSREKKESFPLTVTSAQKNPTAFYLCASSRGGTDTYYEQYFGPGTRLTVT.

This clonotype turned up a few times. V usage is TRBV27 and J usage is TRBJ1-1; 8 bases are a match to TRBD1. The germline V gene encodes CDR1 MNHEY and CDR2 SMNVEV (reference sequence). This CDR3 is 14 amino acids long. V lost 3 bases and J lost 7; bases outside the gene matches: 7. CDR3 coding DNA: TGTGCCAGCAGTTTCCTGGACAGGGTTTTTGAAGCTTTCTTT. The encoded protein is CASSFLDRVFEAFF.

This clonotype was recorded many times. The chain joins TRBV10-3 to TRBJ1-2; 8 bases agree with TRBD1. The CDR3 has 16 residues. Germline CDR1 and CDR2: ENHRY and SYGVKD. V dropped 2 bases and J dropped 4; count of bases not matched to a gene: 9. The CDR3 DNA sequence: TGTGCCATCAGTGAGCTGGCAGGGGGCTCTACCTATGGCTACACCTTC. It codes for CAISELAGGSTYGYTF.

The chain recombines TRBV12-3 or TRBV12-4 with TRBJ2-2, with 11 nucleotides matching TRBD2. The CDR3 length is 18 residues. V was pared by 4 bases and J by 2 bases, with 9 bases of the junction left unmatched. The CDR3 here is CASSSLTSGSVNTGELFF. CDR3 DNA sequence: TGTGCCAGCAGTTCCCTAACTAGCGGGAGCGTTAACACCGGGGAGCTGTTTTTT.

A few counts support this clonotype. The chain uses TRBV6-2 or TRBV6-3 and TRBJ2-2, with D hard to call. Germline CDR1 is MNHEY and CDR2 is SVGEGT. The CDR3 has 13 amino acids. The V end lost 2 bases, the J end lost 5 bases, and 6 bases lay between the germline ends. CDR3 DNA: TGTGCCAGCAGTTACCTGGAGACCGGGGAGCTGTTTTTT. Translated: CASSYLETGELFF.

V and J are TRBV7-2 and TRBJ2-7; 7 bases align to TRBD2. The J segment lost 5 bases and the V segment lost 1 base, leaving 8 bases of the junction unmatched. This CDR3 has 15 amino acids. Germline V lookup: CDR1 SGHTA, CDR2 FQGNSA. CDR3 bases: TGTGCCAGCAGCTTAGTTGGCGGGAGTGGAAACGAGCAGTACTTC. Amino acid sequence: CASSLVGGSGNEQYF. The full variable domain, rest sourced from reference TRBV7-2 and TRBJ2-7, is GAGVSQSPSNKVTEKGKDVELRCDPISGHTALYWYRQSLGQGLEFLIYFQGNSAPDKSGLPSDRFSAERTGGSVSTLTIQRTQQEDSAVYLCASSLVGGSGNEQYFGPGTRLTVT.

This clonotype has ten or more counts. The chain couples TRBV6-5 to TRBJ1-2; 8 bases line up with TRBD1. The V gene's germline CDR1 is MNHEY and CDR2 SVGAGI. J gave up 8 bases and V 2 bases, and 7 bases lay outside the gene matches. The CDR3 is made up of 14 amino acids. The chain's CDR3 is CASSYLDRGRGYTF. Written as DNA, the CDR3 is TGTGCCAGCAGTTACCTAGACAGGGGTAGAGGCTACACCTTC.

This clonotype was counted many times. The V call is TRBV2, the J call TRBJ2-6; D possibly corresponds to TRBD1 (5 bases). The germline V and J ends were trimmed by 7 bases and 0 bases, with 13 bases remaining between them. Germline CDR1 SNHLY, CDR2 FYNNEI. The CDR3 sequence is 16 residues long. CDR3 region: CASTPGQGSGANVLTF. In nucleotides, the CDR3 is TGTGCCAGCACCCCAGGGCAGGGCTCTGGGGCCAACGTCCTGACTTTC.

In the case of this clonotype: No conserved phenylalanine or tryptophan ends this CDR3, so it is likely a read error. The CDR3 bases are TGTGCCAGCAGTTCGGGGAACACTGAAGCTTTCTAT. It is translated as CASSSGNTEAFY. The V call is TRBV27, the J call TRBJ1-1; D gene uncertain. CDR1 MNHEY and CDR2 SMNVEV come from the germline V gene (reference sequence). The CDR3 is 12 residues long. Trimming stripped 4 bases from V and 1 base from J, with 4 bases between.

This clonotype turned up a few times. A read error may account for a junction end that differs from germline. CDR3 amino acids: CASSTSGRGTGGLFF. Here the CDR3 DNA reads TGTGCCAGTAGTACTAGCGGGAGGGGAACCGGGGGGCTGTTTTTT. The chain has TRBV19 and TRBJ2-2, with 12 bases that match TRBD2. This CDR3 region has 15 residues. Germline CDR1 reads LNHDA; CDR2 reads SQIVND (reference sequence).

In its sample, this clonotype was seen many times. This chain links TRBV29-1 with TRBJ1-1, with D maybe TRBD1 (5 bases). The ends were cut back, 6 bases at V and 6 bases at J, with 8 bases in the middle. Germline values: CDR1 SQVTM, CDR2 ANQGSEA. This CDR3 region has 10 residues. The CDR3, as DNA: TGCAGCGTATCAGGGCCTGAAGCTTTCTTT. Translation: CSVSGPEAFF.

This chain links TRBV11-2 with TRBJ1-3; 8 nucleotides agree with TRBD1. The CDR3 has 16 amino acids. Germline loops: CDR1 SGHAT, CDR2 FQNNGV. The V and J ends lost 2 bases and 0 bases, in that order; junction bases with no gene match: 3. The CDR3 here is CASSLPQGASGNTIYF. The CDR3 DNA sequence: TGTGCCAGCAGCTTACCCCAGGGGGCCTCTGGAAACACCATATATTTT.

This clonotype was seen a handful of times. This chain links TRBV28 with TRBJ1-1; D is possibly TRBD1 (6 bases). Germline CDR1 MDHEN, CDR2 SYDVKM. Between the trimmed V and J ends, which lost 5 bases and 8 bases, there was a span of 21 bases. This CDR3 is 15 amino acids long. The CDR3 sequence: CASSAPRPQGPEAFF. CDR3 nucleotides: TGTGCCAGCAGTGCGCCCCGGCCTCAGGGGCCGGAAGCTTTCTTT.

This clonotype was seen at least ten times. The chain combines TRBV12-3 or TRBV12-4 with TRBJ2-2; a possible D gene is TRBD1 (5 bases). CDR3 size: 17 residues. V lost 3 bases and J lost 6, with 20 bases in between. Here the CDR3 DNA reads TGTGCCAGCAGTTTTTATGTCCAGGGTAGTCCTTCCGGGGAGCTGTTTTTT. It codes for CASSFYVQGSPSGELFF.

The chain combines TRBV4-1 with TRBJ2-7; D not resolved. CDR3 length equals 13 residues. Germline CDR1 is MGHRA and CDR2 is YSYEKL. Between the trimmed V and J ends, which lost 0 bases and 2 bases, there was a span of 5 bases. In nucleotides, the CDR3 is TGCGCCAGCAGCCAAGATACCCCCTACGAGCAGTACTTC. Translating it yields CASSQDTPYEQYF.

V gene TRBV6-1 combines with J gene TRBJ2-7, with D hard to call. The V end lost 5 bases, the J end lost 0 bases, and 17 bases lay between the germline ends. The CDR3 has 16 amino acids. Looked up from germline, CDR1 is MNHNS and CDR2 is SASEGT. The CDR3 spells CASSKREPPSSYEQYF. CDR3 nucleotides: TGTGCCAGCAGTAAACGAGAACCACCGAGCTCCTACGAGCAGTACTTC.

A note on this clonotype: One base away lies a much larger clone, so this may be a sequencing read error. The rearrangement uses TRBV7-9 and TRBJ2-7, with a possible D match to TRBD1 (6 bases). Trimming removed 1 base at V and 5 bases at J, with 9 bases between. Germline CDR1 SEHNR, CDR2 FQNEAQ (reference sequence). This CDR3 spans 13 amino acids. CDR3 sequence reads: CASSLGNRDEQYF. The CDR3 nucleotides read TGTGCCAGCAGCTTAGGGAACAGGGACGAGCAGTACTTC. The full variable domain, with the rest looked up from reference TRBV7-9 and TRBJ2-7, is DTGVSQNPRHKITKRGQNVTFRCDPISEHNRLYWYRQTLGQGPEFLTYFQNEAQLEKSRLLSDRFSAERPKGSFSTLEIQRTEQGDSAMYLCASSLGNRDEQYFGPGTRLTVT.

In this sample, this clonotype turned up a few times. This sequence joins TRBV7-9 and TRBJ1-2, with D uncertain. The CDR3 runs 15 residues. Germline assignment: CDR1 SEHNR and CDR2 FQNEAQ (reference sequence). V lost 3 bases to trimming and J lost 7 bases, with 18 bases between them. The DNA for the CDR3 is TGTGCCAGCAGCTTTTTCCGGACGGCCTCGGGTGGCTACACCTTC. It codes for CASSFFRTASGGYTF. Full variable domain (missing parts from reference TRBV7-9 and TRBJ1-2): DTGVSQNPRHKITKRGQNVTFRCDPISEHNRLYWYRQTLGQGPEFLTYFQNEAQLEKSRLLSDRFSAERPKGSFSTLEIQRTEQGDSAMYLCASSFFRTASGGYTFGSGTRLTVV.

J is TRBJ2-5 and V is TRBV24-1, with D tentatively TRBD2 (5 bases). The CDR3 contains 14 residues. Germline CDR1 KGHDR, CDR2 SFDVKD. The V end lost 3 bases, the J end lost 10 bases, and 17 bases lay between the germline ends. The CDR3 bases are TGTGCCACCAGTGATGGACGGGGTACTGGGAGCCAGTACTTC. It is translated as CATSDGRGTGSQYF.

A few counts support this clonotype. The V and J genes are TRBV6-1 and TRBJ1-1; D is unclear. CDR3 length: 14 amino acids. Germline CDR1 and CDR2: MNHNS and SASEGT. V was cut by 6 bases and J by 1 base, with 12 bases left in between. The CDR3 sequence: CASSSTLQNTEAFF. The CDR3, as DNA: TGTGCCAGCAGCTCTACACTGCAGAACACTGAAGCTTTCTTT.

This clonotype has a count of ten or more. The rearrangement uses TRBV6-5 and TRBJ2-5; no reliable D call. The V and J ends lost 0 bases and 4 bases respectively, with 6 bases between them. Germline V gene data show CDR1 as MNHEY and CDR2 as SVGAGI. This CDR3 comprises 13 residues. CDR3 sequence reads: CASSYSLLETQYF. CDR3 DNA: TGTGCCAGCAGTTACTCGCTTTTAGAGACCCAGTACTTC.

V usage is TRBV7-9 and J usage is TRBJ1-3, with no clear D. This CDR3 contains 15 residues. The V gene's germline CDR1 is SEHNR and CDR2 FQNEAQ (reference sequence). The V end lost 4 bases, the J end lost 2 bases, and 12 bases lay between the germline ends. CDR3 residues: CASSSRKTAGNTIYF. Written as DNA, the CDR3 is TGTGCCAGCAGCTCCAGAAAGACCGCTGGAAACACCATATATTTT.

This clonotype was detected ten times or more. The gene calls are TRBV5-6 and TRBJ1-5, with 9 nucleotides matching TRBD1. V was pared by 0 bases and J by 6 bases, with 7 bases of the junction left unmatched. Germline V gives CDR1 SGHDT, CDR2 YYEEEE. The CDR3 totals 16 residues. CDR3 sequence: CASSLETGGAGQPQHF. The CDR3 coding sequence is TGTGCCAGCAGCTTGGAAACAGGGGGCGCAGGTCAGCCCCAGCATTTT.